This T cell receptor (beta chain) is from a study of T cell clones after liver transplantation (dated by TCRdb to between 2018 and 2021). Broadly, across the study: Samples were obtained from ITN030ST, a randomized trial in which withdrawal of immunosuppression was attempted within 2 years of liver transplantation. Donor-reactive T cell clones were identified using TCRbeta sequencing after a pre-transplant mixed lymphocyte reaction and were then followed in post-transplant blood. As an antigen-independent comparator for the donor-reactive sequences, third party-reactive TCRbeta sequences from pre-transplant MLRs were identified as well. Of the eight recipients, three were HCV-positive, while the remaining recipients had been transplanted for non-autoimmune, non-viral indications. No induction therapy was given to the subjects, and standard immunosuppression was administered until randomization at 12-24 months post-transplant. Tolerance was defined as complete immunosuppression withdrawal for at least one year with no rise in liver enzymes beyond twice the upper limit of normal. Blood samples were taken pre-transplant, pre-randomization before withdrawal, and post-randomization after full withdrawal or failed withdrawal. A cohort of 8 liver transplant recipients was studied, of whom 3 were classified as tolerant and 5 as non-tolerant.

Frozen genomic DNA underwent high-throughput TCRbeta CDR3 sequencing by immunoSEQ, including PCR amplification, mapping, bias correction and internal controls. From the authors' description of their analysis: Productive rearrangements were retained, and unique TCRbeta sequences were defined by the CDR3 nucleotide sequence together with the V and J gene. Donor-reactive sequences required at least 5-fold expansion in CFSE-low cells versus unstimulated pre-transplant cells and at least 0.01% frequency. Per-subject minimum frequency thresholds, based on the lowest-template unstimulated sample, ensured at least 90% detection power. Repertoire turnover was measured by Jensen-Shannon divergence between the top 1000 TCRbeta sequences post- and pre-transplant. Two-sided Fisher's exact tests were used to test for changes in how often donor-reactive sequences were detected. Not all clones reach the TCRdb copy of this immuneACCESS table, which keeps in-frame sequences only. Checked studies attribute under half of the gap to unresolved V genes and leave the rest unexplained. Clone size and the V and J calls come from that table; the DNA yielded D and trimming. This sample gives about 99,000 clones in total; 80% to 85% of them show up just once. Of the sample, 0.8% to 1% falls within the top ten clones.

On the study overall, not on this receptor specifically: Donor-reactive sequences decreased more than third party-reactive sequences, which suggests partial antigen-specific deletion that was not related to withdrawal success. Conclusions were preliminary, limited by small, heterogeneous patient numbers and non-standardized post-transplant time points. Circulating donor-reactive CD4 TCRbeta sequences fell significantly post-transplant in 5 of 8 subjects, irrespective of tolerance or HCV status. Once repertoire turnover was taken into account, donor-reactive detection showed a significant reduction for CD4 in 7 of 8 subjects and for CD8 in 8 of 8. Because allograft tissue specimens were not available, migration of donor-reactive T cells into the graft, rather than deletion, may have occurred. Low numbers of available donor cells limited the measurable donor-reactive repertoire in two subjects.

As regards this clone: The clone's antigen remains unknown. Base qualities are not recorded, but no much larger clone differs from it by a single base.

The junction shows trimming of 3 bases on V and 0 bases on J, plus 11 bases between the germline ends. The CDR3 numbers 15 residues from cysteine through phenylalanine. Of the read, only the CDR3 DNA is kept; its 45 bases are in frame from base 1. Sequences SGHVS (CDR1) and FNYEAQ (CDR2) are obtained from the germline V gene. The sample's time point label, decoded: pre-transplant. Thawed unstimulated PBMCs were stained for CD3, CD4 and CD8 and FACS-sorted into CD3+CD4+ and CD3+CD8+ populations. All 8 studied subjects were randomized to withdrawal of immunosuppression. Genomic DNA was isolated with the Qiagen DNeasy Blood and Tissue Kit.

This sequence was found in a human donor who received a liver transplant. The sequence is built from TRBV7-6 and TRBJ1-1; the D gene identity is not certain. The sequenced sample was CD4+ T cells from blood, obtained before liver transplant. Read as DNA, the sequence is TGTGCCAGCAGCTTGTCGGGGTACATGAACACTGAAGCTTTCTTT. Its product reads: CASSLSGYMNTEAFF.